In this sample, the clone carrying this T cell receptor (beta chain) turned up a few times. Its antigen remains unidentified. This entry belongs to a study of early T cells in non-severe SARS-CoV-2 infection. Study-wide context: Chains were unpaired, as sequencing was done on bulk RNA from unsorted whole blood. Overall study findings and caveats: CD4 and private specificities were missed by VDJdb matching, which favored anti-spike CD8 responses.

Individually, cDNA molecules had unique molecular identifiers attached to them. In TCRdb, the 5' RACE reads were re-called with MiXCR into one record per CDR3 protein. The repertoire consists of roughly 62,000 distinct CDR3 sequences, with about 8% occurring once and the leading ten covering 3% to 4%. The CDR3 runs to 15 residues. Germline V gene data show CDR1 as DFQATT and CDR2 as SNEGSKA (reference sequence). Trimming pared 5 bases from V and 0 bases from J, leaving 17 bases between. The sequencing sample was made of whole blood. The chain joins TRBV20-1 to TRBJ2-7, with D unclear. The clonotype was recovered from an adult who was a healthcare worker with PCR-confirmed SARS-CoV-2 infection or an uninfected control (not recorded which). In DNA form, the CDR3 reads TGCAGTGCTCCGGGTGCTAGGGCAAGCTCCTACGAGCAGTACTTC. Translating it yields CSAPGARASSYEQYF.